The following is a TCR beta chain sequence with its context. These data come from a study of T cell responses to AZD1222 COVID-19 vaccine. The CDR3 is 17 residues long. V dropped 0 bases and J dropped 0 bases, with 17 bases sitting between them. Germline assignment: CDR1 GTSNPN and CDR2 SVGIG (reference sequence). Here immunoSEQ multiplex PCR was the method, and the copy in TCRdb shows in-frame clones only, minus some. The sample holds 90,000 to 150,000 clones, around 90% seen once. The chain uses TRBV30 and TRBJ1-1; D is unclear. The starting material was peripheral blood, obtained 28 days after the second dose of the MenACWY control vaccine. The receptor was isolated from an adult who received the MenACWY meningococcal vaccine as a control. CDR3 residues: CAWSVRAGIALNTEAFF. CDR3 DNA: TGTGCCTGGAGTGTACGTGCTGGAATTGCTCTGAACACTGAAGCTTTCTTT.